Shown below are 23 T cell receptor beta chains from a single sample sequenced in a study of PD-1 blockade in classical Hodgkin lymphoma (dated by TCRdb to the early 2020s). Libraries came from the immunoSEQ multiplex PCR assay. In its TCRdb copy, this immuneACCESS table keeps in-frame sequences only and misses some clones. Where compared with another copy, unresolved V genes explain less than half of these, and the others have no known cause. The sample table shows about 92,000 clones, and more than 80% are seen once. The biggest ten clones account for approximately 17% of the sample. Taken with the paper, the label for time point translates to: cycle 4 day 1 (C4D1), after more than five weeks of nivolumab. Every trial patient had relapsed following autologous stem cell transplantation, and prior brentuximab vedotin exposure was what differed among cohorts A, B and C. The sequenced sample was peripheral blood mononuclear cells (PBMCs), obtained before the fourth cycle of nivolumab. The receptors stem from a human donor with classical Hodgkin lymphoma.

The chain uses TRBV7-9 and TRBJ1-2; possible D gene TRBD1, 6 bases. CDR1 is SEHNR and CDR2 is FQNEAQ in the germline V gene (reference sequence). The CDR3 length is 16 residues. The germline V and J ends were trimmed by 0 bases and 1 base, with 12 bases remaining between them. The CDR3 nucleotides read TGTGCCAGCAGCTTAGCGGGGGGGCTCCATAACTATGGCTACACCTTC. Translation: CASSLAGGLHNYGYTF.

CDR3 loop: CASSRDRGLGQPQHF. For the CDR3, the DNA is TGTGCCAGCAGCCGGGACAGGGGGCTTGGGCAGCCCCAGCATTTT. This rearrangement joins TRBV7-9 to TRBJ1-5, with 12 bases identical to TRBD1. This CDR3 is 15 amino acids long. Per the germline V gene, CDR1 is SEHNR and CDR2 is FQNEAQ (reference sequence). V was clipped by 5 bases and J by 7 bases; unmatched bases: 6. Complete variable domain (other parts from reference TRBV7-9 and TRBJ1-5): DTGVSQNPRHKITKRGQNVTFRCDPISEHNRLYWYRQTLGQGPEFLTYFQNEAQLEKSRLLSDRFSAERPKGSFSTLEIQRTEQGDSAMYLCASSRDRGLGQPQHFGDGTRLSIL.

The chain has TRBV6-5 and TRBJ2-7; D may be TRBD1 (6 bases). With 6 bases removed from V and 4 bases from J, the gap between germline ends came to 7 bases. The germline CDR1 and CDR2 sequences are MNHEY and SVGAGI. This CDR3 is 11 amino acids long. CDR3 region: CASRRGYEQYF. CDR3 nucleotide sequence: TGTGCCAGCAGGAGGGGGTACGAGCAGTACTTC.

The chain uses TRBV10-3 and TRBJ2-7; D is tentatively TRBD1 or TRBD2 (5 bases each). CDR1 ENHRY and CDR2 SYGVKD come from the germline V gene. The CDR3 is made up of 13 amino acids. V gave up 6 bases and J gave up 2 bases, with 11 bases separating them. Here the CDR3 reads CAISPGAPYEQYF. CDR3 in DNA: TGTGCCATCAGCCCCGGGGCCCCCTACGAGCAGTACTTC.

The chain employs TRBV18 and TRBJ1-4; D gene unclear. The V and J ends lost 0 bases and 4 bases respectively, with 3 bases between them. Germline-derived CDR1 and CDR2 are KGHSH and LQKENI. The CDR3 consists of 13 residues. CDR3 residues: CASSPPSNEKLFF. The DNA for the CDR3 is TGTGCCAGCTCACCACCCAGTAATGAAAAACTGTTTTTT.

CDR3 protein: CASSPSGSSYNEQFF. DNA for the CDR3: TGTGCCAGCAGTCCTAGCGGTAGCTCCTACAATGAGCAGTTCTTC. J is TRBJ2-1 and V is TRBV2, with 7 bases aligning to TRBD2. The trim removed 5 bases at V and 0 bases at J, leaving 4 bases unmatched. Looked up from germline, CDR1 is SNHLY and CDR2 is FYNNEI. CDR3 size: 15 residues.

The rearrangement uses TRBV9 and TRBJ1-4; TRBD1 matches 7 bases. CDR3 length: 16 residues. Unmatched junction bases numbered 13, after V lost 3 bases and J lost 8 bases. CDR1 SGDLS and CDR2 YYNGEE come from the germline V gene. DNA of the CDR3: TGTGCCAGCAGCGGCACCGGGACAGCCTCGAGGGAAAAACTGTTTTTT. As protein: CASSGTGTASREKLFF.

The CDR3 loop is CASSLGPLDTYGYTF. The CDR3 coding sequence is TGTGCCAGCAGCTTGGGTCCCCTGGACACCTATGGCTACACCTTC. V is TRBV5-6 and J is TRBJ1-2, with D possibly TRBD1 on 5 matching bases. V lost 0 bases, J lost 4 bases, and 13 bases lay in between. The length of the CDR3 is 15 residues. Germline CDR1 and CDR2: SGHDT and YYEEEE.

Here the CDR3 reads CASRYISYGYTF. Here the CDR3 DNA reads TGTGCCAGCAGGTACATCAGCTATGGCTACACCTTC. The chain links TRBV28 to TRBJ1-2; D is uncertain. Trimming shortened V by 6 bases and J by 4 bases, and 9 bases separated the two germline ends. This CDR3 has 12 amino acids. Germline CDR1 and CDR2: MDHEN and SYDVKM.

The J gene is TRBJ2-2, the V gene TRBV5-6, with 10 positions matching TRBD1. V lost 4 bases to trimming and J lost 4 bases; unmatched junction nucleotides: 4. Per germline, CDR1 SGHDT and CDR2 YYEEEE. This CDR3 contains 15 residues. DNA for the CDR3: TGTGCCAGCAGCCGGGGACAGGGGATCACCGGGGAGCTGTTTTTT. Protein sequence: CASSRGQGITGELFF.

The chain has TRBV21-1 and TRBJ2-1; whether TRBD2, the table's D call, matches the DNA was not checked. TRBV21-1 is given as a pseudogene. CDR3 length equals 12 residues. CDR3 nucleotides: TGTGCCAGCAGCAAGTACGGACGGGGGAGGTTCTTC. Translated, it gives CASSKYGRGRFF.

CDR3 in DNA: TGTGCCAGCAGCAGCCCGGGACAGGGTTTCGATGAGCAGTTCTTC. Amino acids: CASSSPGQGFDEQFF. The rearrangement joins TRBV27 to TRBJ2-1; 9 bases match TRBD1. The CDR3 contains 15 residues. Germline-derived CDR1 and CDR2 are MNHEY and SMNVEV (reference sequence). The ends lost 6 bases at V and 8 bases at J; junction bases unmatched: 11.

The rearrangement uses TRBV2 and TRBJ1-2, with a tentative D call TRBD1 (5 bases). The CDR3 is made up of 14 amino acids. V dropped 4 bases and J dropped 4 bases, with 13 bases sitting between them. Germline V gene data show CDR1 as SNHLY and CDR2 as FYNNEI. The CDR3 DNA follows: TGTGCCAGCAGTGGGCAGGGCGGCGTCTATGGCTACACCTTC. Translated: CASSGQGGVYGYTF.

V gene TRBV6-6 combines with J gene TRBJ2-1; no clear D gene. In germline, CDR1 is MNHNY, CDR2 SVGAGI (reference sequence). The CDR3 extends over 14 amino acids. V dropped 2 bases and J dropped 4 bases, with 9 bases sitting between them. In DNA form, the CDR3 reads TGTGCCAGCAGTTACGAGAACTCTTACAATGAGCAGTTCTTC. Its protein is CASSYENSYNEQFF.

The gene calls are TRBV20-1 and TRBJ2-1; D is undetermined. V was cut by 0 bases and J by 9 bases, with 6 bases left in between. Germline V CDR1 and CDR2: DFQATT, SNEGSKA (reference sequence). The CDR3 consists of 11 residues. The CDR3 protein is CSARDVVEQFF. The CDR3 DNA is TGCAGTGCTAGAGATGTGGTTGAGCAGTTCTTC.

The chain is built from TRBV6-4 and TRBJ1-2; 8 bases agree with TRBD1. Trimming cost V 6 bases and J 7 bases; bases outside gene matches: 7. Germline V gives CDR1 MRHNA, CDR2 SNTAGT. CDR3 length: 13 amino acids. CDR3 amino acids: CASSLQGDAGYTF. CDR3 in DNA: TGTGCCAGCAGCTTACAGGGGGACGCTGGCTACACCTTC.

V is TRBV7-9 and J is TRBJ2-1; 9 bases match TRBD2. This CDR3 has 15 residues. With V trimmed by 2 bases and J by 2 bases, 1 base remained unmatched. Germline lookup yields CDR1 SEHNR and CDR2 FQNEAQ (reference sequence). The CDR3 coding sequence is TGTGCCAGCAGCTTAAAGCGGGAGGCCTACAATGAGCAGTTCTTC. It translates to CASSLKREAYNEQFF.

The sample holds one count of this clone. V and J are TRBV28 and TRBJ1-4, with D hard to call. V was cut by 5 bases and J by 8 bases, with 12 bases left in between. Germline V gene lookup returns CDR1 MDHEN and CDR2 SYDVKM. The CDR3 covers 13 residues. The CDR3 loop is CASSPRTGEKLFF. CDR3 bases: TGTGCCAGCAGTCCCCGGACGGGAGAAAAACTGTTTTTT.

This CDR3 reads CASVPGTATYEQYF. Written as DNA, the CDR3 is TGTGCCAGCGTACCAGGGACAGCCACCTACGAGCAGTACTTC. This sequence joins TRBV6-1 and TRBJ2-7; 7 positions agree with TRBD1. The CDR3 extends over 14 amino acids. The germline V gene encodes CDR1 MNHNS and CDR2 SASEGT. V gave up 8 bases and J gave up 2 bases; unmatched junction bases: 9.

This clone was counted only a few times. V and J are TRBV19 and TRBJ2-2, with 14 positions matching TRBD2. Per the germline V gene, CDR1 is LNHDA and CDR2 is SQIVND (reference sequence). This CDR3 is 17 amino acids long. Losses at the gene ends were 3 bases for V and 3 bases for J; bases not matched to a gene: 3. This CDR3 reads CASSIVTSGRDTGELFF. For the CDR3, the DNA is TGTGCCAGTAGTATTGTGACTAGCGGGAGGGACACCGGGGAGCTGTTTTTT.

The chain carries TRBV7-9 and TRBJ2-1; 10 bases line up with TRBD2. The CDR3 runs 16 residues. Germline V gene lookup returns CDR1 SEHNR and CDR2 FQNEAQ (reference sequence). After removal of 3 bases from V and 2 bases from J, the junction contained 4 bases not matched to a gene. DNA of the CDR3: TGTGCCAGCAGCTTCCTTAGCGGGGGGACCTACAATGAGCAGTTCTTC. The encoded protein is CASSFLSGGTYNEQFF. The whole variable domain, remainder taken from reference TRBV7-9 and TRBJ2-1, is DTGVSQNPRHKITKRGQNVTFRCDPISEHNRLYWYRQTLGQGPEFLTYFQNEAQLEKSRLLSDRFSAERPKGSFSTLEIQRTEQGDSAMYLCASSFLSGGTYNEQFFGPGTRLTVL.

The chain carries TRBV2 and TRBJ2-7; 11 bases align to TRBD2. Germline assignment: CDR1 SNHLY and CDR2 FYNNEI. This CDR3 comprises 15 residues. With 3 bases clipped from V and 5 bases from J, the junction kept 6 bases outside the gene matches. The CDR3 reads CASSDSLAGVDEQYF. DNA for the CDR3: TGTGCCAGCAGTGATTCACTAGCGGGAGTAGACGAGCAGTACTTC. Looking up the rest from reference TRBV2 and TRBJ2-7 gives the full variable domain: EPEVTQTPSHQVTQMGQEVILRCVPISNHLYFYWYRQILGQKVEFLVSFYNNEISEKSEIFDDQFSVERPDGSNFTLKIRSTKLEDSAMYFCASSDSLAGVDEQYFGPGTRLTVT.

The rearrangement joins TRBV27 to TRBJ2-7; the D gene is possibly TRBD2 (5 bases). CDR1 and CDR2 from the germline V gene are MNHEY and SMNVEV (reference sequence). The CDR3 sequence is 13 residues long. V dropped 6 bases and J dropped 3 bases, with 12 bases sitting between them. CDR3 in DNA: TGTGCCAGCAGGCCTCTCCGGGACTACGAGCAGTACTTC. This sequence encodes CASRPLRDYEQYF.